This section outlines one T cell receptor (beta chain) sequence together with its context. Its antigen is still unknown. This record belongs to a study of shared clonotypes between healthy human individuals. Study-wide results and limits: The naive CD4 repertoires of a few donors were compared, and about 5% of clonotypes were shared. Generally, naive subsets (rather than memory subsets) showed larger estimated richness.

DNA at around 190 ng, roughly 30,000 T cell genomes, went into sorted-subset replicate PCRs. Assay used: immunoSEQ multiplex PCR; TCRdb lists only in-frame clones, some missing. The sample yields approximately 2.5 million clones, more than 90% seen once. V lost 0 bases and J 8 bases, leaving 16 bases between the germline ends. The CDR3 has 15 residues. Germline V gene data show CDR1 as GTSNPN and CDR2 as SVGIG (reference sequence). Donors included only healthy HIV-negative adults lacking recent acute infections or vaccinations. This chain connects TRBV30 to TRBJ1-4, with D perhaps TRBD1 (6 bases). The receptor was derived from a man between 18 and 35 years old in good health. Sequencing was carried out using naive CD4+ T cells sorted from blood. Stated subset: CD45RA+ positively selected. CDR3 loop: CAWSVGGSLGEKLFF. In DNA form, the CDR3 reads TGTGCCTGGAGTGTAGGGGGATCCCTAGGGGAAAAACTGTTTTTT.